One and the same sample provided the 15 T cell receptor beta chains below, sequenced in a study of CD8+CD57+ T cells in acquired aplastic anemia. All patients picked for sequencing had shown, by flow cytometry, an expansion of CD8+CD57+ cells. Profiling of TCR beta VDJ combinations and CDR3 sequences used genomic DNA as template. TCRdb fed the reads into MiXCR, producing one record per CDR3 protein. The sample yields 80,000 or so distinct CDR3 sequences, roughly three quarters seen once. Sample: sorted CD4+, CD8+, or CD8+CD57+ T cells (not recorded which) from PBMCs. These receptors originate from a human donor with aplastic anemia.

This chain links TRBV2 with TRBJ2-6; no definite D call. Per germline, CDR1 SNHLY and CDR2 FYNNEI. The CDR3 is made up of 17 amino acids. The germline V and J ends were trimmed by 6 bases and 0 bases, with 15 bases remaining between them. CDR3 bases: TGTGCCAGCAGCCAGATGGCTCCTGACTCTGGGGCCAACGTCCTGACTTTC. Encoded protein: CASSQMAPDSGANVLTF.

This clonotype was seen more than once but under ten times. The chain links TRBV20-1 to TRBJ2-7; TRBD2 matches 9 bases. The CDR3 covers 12 residues. J was trimmed by 5 bases and V by 7 bases; bases with no gene match: 6. Per germline, CDR1 DFQATT and CDR2 SNEGSKA (reference sequence). The DNA for the CDR3 is TGCAGTGTGTCTAGCGGGATTAACGAGCAGTACTTC. Protein product: CSVSSGINEQYF.

This clonotype was found a few times. Relative to the germline gene, one junction end is altered; a read error may explain this. V is TRBV7-7 and J is TRBJ2-5; D is unclear. Germline loops: CDR1 SSHAT, CDR2 FNYEAQ (reference sequence). The CDR3 is 13 amino acids. The CDR3 DNA sequence: TGTGCTAGCAGCTTTGGGGTTTTAGAGACCCAGTACTTC. Translated: CASSFGVLETQYF.

The chain is built from TRBV9 and TRBJ1-1; maybe TRBD1 (5 bases). This CDR3 has 13 residues. From germline, CDR1 is SGDLS and CDR2 YYNGEE. V lost 3 bases, J lost 5 bases, and 11 bases lay in between. CDR3: CASSGGERTEAFF. The CDR3 DNA follows: TGTGCCAGCAGCGGAGGGGAAAGGACTGAAGCTTTCTTT.

V usage is TRBV7-8 and J usage is TRBJ2-1; TRBD2 agrees at 12 bases. CDR1 is SGHVS and CDR2 is FQNEAQ in the germline V gene. This CDR3 comprises 16 residues. The J segment lost 6 bases and the V segment lost 5 bases, leaving 8 bases of the junction unmatched. This chain's CDR3 is CASSVGLAGMVNEQFF. The DNA of the CDR3 is TGTGCCAGCAGCGTGGGACTAGCGGGTATGGTCAATGAGCAGTTCTTC.

This chain joins TRBV18 and TRBJ1-1; 9 bases map to TRBD1. The junction had 9 bases not matched to a gene; V was cut back by 6 bases and J by 4 bases. From germline, CDR1 is KGHSH and CDR2 LQKENI. CDR3 size: 15 residues. The CDR3 sequence is CASSKQGAAGTEAFF. The CDR3 bases are TGTGCCAGCTCTAAACAGGGGGCTGCGGGCACTGAAGCTTTCTTT. The complete variable domain, with remaining parts taken from reference TRBV18 and TRBJ1-1, reads NAGVMQNPRHLVRRRGQEARLRCSPMKGHSHVYWYRQLPEEGLKFMVYLQKENIIDESGMPKERFSAEFPKEGPSILRIQQVVRGDSAAYFCASSKQGAAGTEAFFGQGTRLTVV.

This clonotype was observed many times. This chain links TRBV20-1 with TRBJ2-7; D tentatively fits TRBD1 or TRBD2 (6 bases each). V was trimmed by 0 bases and J by 0 bases, leaving 9 bases between them. Germline values: CDR1 DFQATT, CDR2 SNEGSKA (reference sequence). This CDR3 has 14 residues. CDR3 residues: CSARDGGLSYEQYF. CDR3 nucleotides: TGCAGTGCTAGAGATGGGGGGCTCTCCTACGAGCAGTACTTC.

The rearrangement joins TRBV5-4 to TRBJ1-2; D unresolved. There are 13 residues in the CDR3. Trimming took 4 bases from V and 2 from J, leaving 9 bases between them. Germline CDR1 and CDR2: SGHNT and YYREEE (reference sequence). The DNA for the CDR3 is TGTGCCAGCAGCGGGCAACAAAACTATGGCTACACCTTC. Its translation is CASSGQQNYGYTF. Together with reference TRBV5-4 and TRBJ1-2, the CDR3 gives the full variable domain: ETGVTQSPTHLIKTRGQQVTLRCSSQSGHNTVSWYQQALGQGPQFIFQYYREEENGRGNFPPRFSGLQFPNYSSELNVNALELDDSALYLCASSGQQNYGYTFGSGTRLTVV.

The chain recombines TRBV7-2 with TRBJ2-7; TRBD2 might be the D (7 bases). CDR1 SGHTA and CDR2 FQGNSA come from the germline V gene. CDR3 length equals 14 residues. The ends were cut back, 10 bases at V and 3 bases at J, with 19 bases in the middle. The CDR3 is CATSVTGGFYEQYF. As DNA, the CDR3 is TGTGCCACCTCCGTTACGGGGGGCTTCTACGAGCAGTACTTC.

In this sample, this clonotype turned up once. The chain is built from TRBV5-1 and TRBJ2-7, with D possibly TRBD2 on 5 matching bases. The CDR3 runs to 13 residues. Germline V CDR1 and CDR2: SGHRS, YFSETQ. V was trimmed by 3 bases and J by 2 bases, leaving 9 bases between them. CDR3 in amino acids: CASSSSGPYEQYF. CDR3 bases: TGCGCCAGCAGCTCAAGCGGTCCCTACGAGCAGTACTTC.

Concerning this clonotype itself: This may be a read error: a much more frequent sequence differs by one nucleotide. V gene TRBV5-4 combines with J gene TRBJ1-3; D not resolved. CDR3 length equals 12 residues. The V gene's germline CDR1 is SGHNT and CDR2 YYREEE (reference sequence). The CDR3 loop reads CAGSQTGNTIYF. The CDR3 DNA follows: TGTGCCGGCAGCCAGACAGGAAACACCATATATTTT.

This clonotype came up once. The rearrangement joins TRBV10-3 to TRBJ2-1; possibly TRBD1 or TRBD2 for D (5 bases each). The germline gives CDR1 ENHRY, CDR2 SYGVKD. This CDR3 has 14 amino acids. The ends were cut back, 4 bases at V and 4 bases at J, with 11 bases in the middle. The CDR3 DNA sequence: TGTGCCATCAGTGGGGGGAAGGGGTACAATGAGCAGTTCTTC. This encodes CAISGGKGYNEQFF.

This clonotype was observed a few times. This chain connects TRBV15 to TRBJ2-5, with TRBD1 identical over 7 bases. The CDR3 has 15 residues. CDR1 and CDR2 (germline): LNHNV, YYDKDF (reference sequence). V dropped 5 bases and J dropped 5; count of bases not matched to a gene: 11. The chain's CDR3 is CATSGLTGHRETQYF. Here the CDR3 DNA reads TGTGCCACCAGCGGATTGACAGGGCACCGTGAGACCCAGTACTTC.

This clonotype qualifies as medium-sized. The V and J genes are TRBV25-1 and TRBJ2-3; D possibly corresponds to TRBD2 (6 bases). CDR3 size: 15 residues. Trimming stripped 6 bases from V and 5 bases from J, with 18 bases between. The germline V gene encodes CDR1 MGHDK and CDR2 SYGVNS. CDR3 sequence (DNA): TGTGCCAGCAGGGCAGCGGGCCGTGCAAGAGATACGCAGTATTTT. Its protein product is CASRAAGRARDTQYF.

The chain's CDR3 is CASSERDIPSYEQYF. CDR3 DNA sequence: TGTGCCAGCAGTGAGAGGGACATTCCCAGCTACGAGCAGTACTTC. The chain recombines TRBV6-1 with TRBJ2-7; D may be TRBD1 (6 bases). The CDR3 consists of 15 residues. The V and J ends lost 3 bases and 3 bases respectively, with 15 bases between them. Germline CDR1 reads MNHNS; CDR2 reads SASEGT.